Listed below are T cell receptor beta chains from one sample, sequenced in a study of Ad26.COV2.S vaccination and SARS-CoV-2 variants. Sequencing used immunoSEQ multiplex PCR; TCRdb keeps in-frame clones, though not all of them. In the table there are 410,000 or so clones, 90% of which are singletons. Sequencing used peripheral blood, obtained in a trial of Ad26.COV2.S vaccine versus placebo. Source of these receptors: a person aged 18-65 years who received the Ad26.COV2.S COVID-19 vaccine or a placebo. Each CDR3 is given with its conserved first and last residue. The D gene is left open where the match is weak. A clone size is listed for some rows: how often the clone was seen (once, few, many), or a class if it is expanded.

clone size: .
V gene: TRBV19
D gene: .
J gene: TRBJ2-2
CDR3 protein: CASSIVTLDTGELFF
CDR3 DNA: TGTGCCAGTAGTATCGTGACCCTCGACACCGGGGAGCTGTTTTTT

clone size: .
V gene: TRBV6-2/TRBV6-3
D gene: .
J gene: TRBJ1-1
CDR3 protein: CASSYSRQRLVMNTEAFF
CDR3 DNA: TGTGCCAGCAGTTACTCGCGACAGAGACTAGTAATGAACACTGAAGCTTTCTTT

clone size: once
V gene: TRBV14
D gene: TRBD1
J gene: TRBJ2-2
CDR3 protein: CASSWTGVTGELFF
CDR3 DNA: TGTGCCAGCAGTTGGACAGGGGTGACCGGGGAGCTGTTTTTT

clone size: once
V gene: TRBV9
D gene: .
J gene: TRBJ2-3
CDR3 protein: CASSVRADTQYF
CDR3 DNA: TGTGCCAGCAGCGTTAGAGCGGATACGCAGTATTTT

clone size: .
V gene: TRBV7-6
D gene: .
J gene: TRBJ2-3
CDR3 protein: CASSSAQGSRDTQYF
CDR3 DNA: TGTGCCAGCAGCTCCGCACAGGGTTCGAGAGATACGCAGTATTTT

clone size: .
V gene: TRBV5-4
D gene: TRBD2
J gene: TRBJ2-7
CDR3 protein: CASSSMGAGAREQYF
CDR3 DNA: TGTGCCAGCAGCTCGATGGGAGCGGGAGCGAGGGAGCAGTACTTC

clone size: .
V gene: TRBV7-8
D gene: .
J gene: TRBJ2-7
CDR3 protein: CASSKTGPYEQYF
CDR3 DNA: TGTGCCAGCAGTAAAACAGGGCCCTACGAGCAGTACTTC

clone size: .
V gene: TRBV7-9
D gene: .
J gene: TRBJ2-1
CDR3 protein: CASSSPISSYNEQFF
CDR3 DNA: TGTGCCAGCAGCTCGCCGATCAGCTCCTACAATGAGCAGTTCTTC

clone size: .
V gene: TRBV2
D gene: .
J gene: TRBJ2-5
CDR3 protein: CASTTPDGAPEETQYF
CDR3 DNA: TGTGCCAGCACTACCCCGGACGGGGCCCCTGAGGAGACCCAGTACTTC

clone size: .
V gene: TRBV11-2
D gene: .
J gene: TRBJ1-1
CDR3 protein: CASTTPSEGTEAFF
CDR3 DNA: TGTGCCAGCACCACACCCTCCGAAGGGACTGAAGCTTTCTTT

clone size: once
V gene: TRBV5-1
D gene: .
J gene: TRBJ2-7
CDR3 protein: CASSLTERVPAEQYF
CDR3 DNA: TGCGCCAGCAGCTTGACAGAACGGGTTCCAGCCGAGCAGTACTTC

clone size: .
V gene: TRBV6-2/TRBV6-3
D gene: TRBD1
J gene: TRBJ1-2
CDR3 protein: CASSPTGYHGYTF
CDR3 DNA: TGTGCCAGCAGCCCGACAGGGTACCATGGCTACACCTTC

clone size: .
V gene: TRBV19
D gene: .
J gene: TRBJ2-1
CDR3 protein: CASSGGGLYNEQFF
CDR3 DNA: TGTGCCAGTAGTGGGGGCGGCCTATACAATGAGCAGTTCTTC

clone size: .
V gene: TRBV7-2
D gene: .
J gene: TRBJ1-2
CDR3 protein: CASKREDGYTF
CDR3 DNA: TGTGCCAGCAAACGGGAGGATGGCTACACCTTC

clone size: .
V gene: TRBV19
D gene: .
J gene: TRBJ2-2
CDR3 protein: CASMHRPSNTGELFF
CDR3 DNA: TGTGCCAGTATGCACAGGCCTTCGAACACCGGGGAGCTGTTTTTT

clone size: .
V gene: TRBV30
D gene: .
J gene: TRBJ2-6
CDR3 protein: CAWSVLVTGANVLTF
CDR3 DNA: TGTGCCTGGAGTGTACTGGTTACCGGGGCCAACGTCCTGACTTTC

clone size: .
V gene: TRBV6-2/TRBV6-3
D gene: .
J gene: TRBJ1-5
CDR3 protein: CASSYSGYNQPQHF
CDR3 DNA: TGTGCCAGCAGTTACTCAGGGTACAATCAGCCCCAGCATTTT

clone size: .
V gene: TRBV3-1/TRBV3-2
D gene: .
J gene: TRBJ1-2
CDR3 protein: CASSPAGGGADGYTF
CDR3 DNA: TGTGCCAGCAGCCCAGCGGGGGGGGGCGCGGATGGCTACACCTTC

clone size: .
V gene: TRBV29-1
D gene: .
J gene: TRBJ2-3
CDR3 protein: CSVEDPGPLSTDTQYF
CDR3 DNA: TGCAGCGTTGAAGATCCCGGACCACTAAGCACAGATACGCAGTATTTT

clone size: .
V gene: TRBV7-2
D gene: .
J gene: TRBJ2-1
CDR3 protein: CASSFRTVDYNEQFF
CDR3 DNA: TGTGCCAGCAGCTTCAGGACAGTGGACTACAATGAGCAGTTCTTC

clone size: .
V gene: TRBV27
D gene: .
J gene: TRBJ1-5
CDR3 protein: CASSREGSNQPQHF
CDR3 DNA: TGTGCCAGCAGCCGAGAGGGAAGCAATCAGCCCCAGCATTTT

clone size: .
V gene: TRBV7-9
D gene: .
J gene: TRBJ2-4
CDR3 protein: CASSLNPYIQYF
CDR3 DNA: TGTGCCAGCAGCTTAAACCCATACATTCAGTACTTC

clone size: .
V gene: TRBV4-3
D gene: TRBD2
J gene: TRBJ2-5
CDR3 protein: CASSQEGSGRGETQYF
CDR3 DNA: TGCGCCAGCAGCCAAGAGGGAAGCGGGAGGGGAGAGACCCAGTACTTC

clone size: .
V gene: TRBV29-1
D gene: .
J gene: TRBJ1-1
CDR3 protein: CSVGEAAQNTEAFF
CDR3 DNA: TGCAGCGTTGGGGAGGCGGCCCAGAACACTGAAGCTTTCTTT

clone size: .
V gene: TRBV5-8
D gene: .
J gene: TRBJ1-2
CDR3 protein: CASSLRGLGYTF
CDR3 DNA: TGTGCCAGCAGCTTACGAGGGCTTGGCTACACCTTC

clone size: .
V gene: TRBV4-3
D gene: TRBD2
J gene: TRBJ2-3
CDR3 protein: CASSQDGAGGTDTQYF
CDR3 DNA: TGCGCCAGCAGCCAAGATGGTGCGGGGGGCACAGATACGCAGTATTTT

clone size: .
V gene: TRBV25-1
D gene: TRBD1
J gene: TRBJ1-5
CDR3 protein: CASSGTGSDQPQHF
CDR3 DNA: TGTGCCAGCAGTGGGACAGGGTCGGATCAGCCCCAGCATTTT

clone size: .
V gene: TRBV11-1
D gene: .
J gene: TRBJ2-2
CDR3 protein: CASSFGSVGTGELFF
CDR3 DNA: TGTGCCAGCAGCTTTGGCAGTGTAGGGACCGGGGAGCTGTTTTTT

clone size: .
V gene: TRBV6-6
D gene: .
J gene: TRBJ2-7
CDR3 protein: CASRDAGAYEQYF
CDR3 DNA: TGTGCCAGCAGAGATGCGGGTGCCTACGAGCAGTACTTC

clone size: .
V gene: TRBV6-5
D gene: .
J gene: TRBJ2-5
CDR3 protein: CASSPGTAGTQYF
CDR3 DNA: TGTGCCAGCAGTCCTGGGACAGCGGGGACCCAGTACTTC

clone size: .
V gene: TRBV9
D gene: .
J gene: TRBJ1-1
CDR3 protein: CASSPPGKEPEAFF
CDR3 DNA: TGTGCCAGCAGCCCCCCAGGGAAGGAGCCTGAAGCTTTCTTT